The 31 T cell receptor beta chains below come from one sample, sequenced in a study of Ad26.COV2.S vaccination and SARS-CoV-2 variants. The method was immunoSEQ multiplex PCR; TCRdb's version includes in-frame clones alone and lacks a portion of them. The repertoire holds about 330,000 clones, with 75% to 90% as singletons. Treatment described: around 19 received Ad26.COV2.S at low or high dose, single or two shots; roughly 5 received placebo; per-sample allocation not given. Collection of samples fell on day 63 after the first vaccine or placebo injection. The sample in question was peripheral blood, obtained in a trial of Ad26.COV2.S vaccine versus placebo. The receptor source for this set is a person aged 18-65 years who received the Ad26.COV2.S COVID-19 vaccine or a placebo.

J is TRBJ2-3 and V is TRBV19; 10 nucleotides line up with TRBD2. This CDR3 region has 16 residues. With 8 bases clipped from V and 5 bases from J, the junction kept 13 bases outside the gene matches. The germline CDR1 and CDR2 sequences are LNHDA and SQIVND (reference sequence). The CDR3 nucleotides are TGTGCCAGTCTAAACCCTCTAGCGGGAGCAGAAGATACGCAGTATTTT. Translation: CASLNPLAGAEDTQYF.

The gene calls are TRBV5-4 and TRBJ2-7; 10 bases fit TRBD2. Losses at the gene ends were 4 bases for V and 1 base for J; bases not matched to a gene: 8. The CDR3 totals 16 residues. The germline CDR1 and CDR2 sequences are SGHNT and YYREEE (reference sequence). DNA for the CDR3: TGTGCCAGCAGCGGGACTAAGCGGGGGGGTTCCTACGAGCAGTACTTC. Translating it yields CASSGTKRGGSYEQYF.

V is TRBV6-5 and J is TRBJ2-2, with a possible D match to TRBD1 (6 bases). CDR1 and CDR2 (germline): MNHEY, SVGAGI. The CDR3 loop spans 12 amino acids. Trimming removed 6 bases at V and 6 bases at J, with 8 bases between. Here the CDR3 reads CASRPGAGELFF. The CDR3 DNA sequence: TGTGCCAGCAGGCCAGGGGCCGGGGAGCTGTTTTTT.

The chain recombines TRBV7-2 with TRBJ2-3; D remains ambiguous. Trimming stripped 0 bases from V and 5 bases from J, with 15 bases between. The germline CDR1 and CDR2 sequences are SGHTA and FQGNSA. The CDR3 totals 16 residues. Here the CDR3 reads CASSLAGSGVGDTQYF. In nucleotides, the CDR3 is TGTGCCAGCAGCTTAGCCGGGTCTGGGGTGGGAGATACGCAGTATTTT.

The J gene is TRBJ1-5, the V gene TRBV2, with 8 bases fitting TRBD1. The CDR3 contains 14 residues. With V trimmed by 7 bases and J by 6 bases, 8 bases remained unmatched. In germline, CDR1 is SNHLY, CDR2 FYNNEI. CDR3 loop: CASTKQGGSQPQHF. In DNA, the CDR3 is TGTGCCAGCACGAAACAGGGGGGAAGTCAGCCCCAGCATTTT.

V is TRBV7-2 and J is TRBJ1-2, with a tentative D call TRBD1 (5 bases). V was cut by 3 bases and J by 6 bases, with 17 bases left in between. There are 15 residues in the CDR3. CDR1 and CDR2 (germline): SGHTA, FQGNSA. CDR3 in DNA: TGTGCCAGCAGCTTCCTGAACGGGGGGGGAAATGGCTACACCTTC. Residues: CASSFLNGGGNGYTF.

V usage is TRBV7-2 and J usage is TRBJ1-5; 8 bases match TRBD1. Per the germline V gene, CDR1 is SGHTA and CDR2 is FQGNSA. V was pared by 5 bases and J by 9 bases, with 12 bases of the junction left unmatched. The CDR3 is made up of 15 amino acids. CDR3 region: CASSGAIDRGWPQHF. CDR3 nucleotides: TGTGCCAGCAGCGGTGCAATCGACAGGGGATGGCCCCAGCATTTT. The full variable domain, its missing parts supplied by reference TRBV7-2 and TRBJ1-5, is GAGVSQSPSNKVTEKGKDVELRCDPISGHTALYWYRQSLGQGLEFLIYFQGNSAPDKSGLPSDRFSAERTGGSVSTLTIQRTQQEDSAVYLCASSGAIDRGWPQHFGDGTRLSIL.

The table lists this clone with a few counts. The rearrangement joins TRBV4-1 to TRBJ1-2; D gene ambiguous. The V gene lost 2 bases and the J gene lost 4 bases, with 14 bases spanning the gap. This CDR3 has 15 amino acids. Germline V CDR1 and CDR2: MGHRA, YSYEKL. DNA of the CDR3: TGCGCCAGCAGCCAAAACACAGCAACCGGCTATGGCTACACCTTC. Protein sequence: CASSQNTATGYGYTF.

The chain joins TRBV19 to TRBJ1-2, with a weak D call TRBD1 (6 bases). The CDR3 extends over 15 amino acids. The germline CDR1 and CDR2 sequences are LNHDA and SQIVND (reference sequence). Trimming took 6 bases from V and 0 from J, leaving 14 bases between them. The CDR3 spells CASRGWGGPNYGYTF. Written as DNA, the CDR3 is TGTGCCAGTAGGGGCTGGGGGGGGCCTAACTATGGCTACACCTTC.

The CDR3 reads CATTRDPASNQPQHF. In nucleotides, the CDR3 is TGTGCCACCACAAGGGACCCAGCTAGCAATCAGCCCCAGCATTTT. This chain joins TRBV19 and TRBJ1-5; D is possibly TRBD1 (5 bases). Germline V gene lookup returns CDR1 LNHDA and CDR2 SQIVND (reference sequence). The CDR3 runs 15 residues. V was clipped by 10 bases and J by 0 bases, with 16 bases between them.

This clone was counted only a few times. This chain connects TRBV19 to TRBJ1-1; unclear D gene. With 5 bases removed from V and 8 bases from J, the gap between germline ends came to 12 bases. Germline V gene data show CDR1 as LNHDA and CDR2 as SQIVND (reference sequence). This CDR3 is built from 12 residues. The CDR3 is CASSFSGPEAFF. Written as DNA, the CDR3 is TGTGCCAGTAGTTTCTCCGGGCCGGAAGCTTTCTTT. Drawing the rest from reference TRBV19 and TRBJ1-1, the complete variable domain is DGGITQSPKYLFRKEGQNVTLSCEQNLNHDAMYWYRQDPGQGLRLIYYSQIVNDFQKGDIAEGYSVSREKKESFPLTVTSAQKNPTAFYLCASSFSGPEAFFGQGTRLTVV.

J is TRBJ1-1 and V is TRBV30; the match to TRBD1 covers 8 bases. J lost 0 bases, V lost 4 bases, and 7 bases had no gene match. CDR3 size: 15 residues. The V gene's germline CDR1 is GTSNPN and CDR2 SVGIG (reference sequence). Here the CDR3 DNA reads TGTGCCTGGAAACCAGGGGGCGGCATGAACACTGAAGCTTTCTTT. Protein sequence: CAWKPGGGMNTEAFF.

The chain uses TRBV6-6 and TRBJ1-2; possibly TRBD1 for D (5 bases). Germline V gene data show CDR1 as MNHNY and CDR2 as SVGAGI (reference sequence). The CDR3 is 16 residues long. Deletions cut 2 bases from V and 0 bases from J, with 13 bases between. The CDR3 region is CASSYNGDYANYGYTF. CDR3 nucleotide sequence: TGTGCCAGCAGTTACAACGGGGACTATGCTAACTATGGCTACACCTTC.

The chain uses TRBV7-2 and TRBJ2-2; no clear D gene. Germline CDR1 reads SGHTA; CDR2 reads FQGNSA. This CDR3 comprises 15 residues. Trimming shortened V by 5 bases and J by 7 bases, and 17 bases separated the two germline ends. CDR3 loop: CASSVWALRRGELFF. As DNA, the CDR3 is TGTGCCAGCAGCGTTTGGGCCCTAAGGCGCGGGGAGCTGTTTTTT.

The V and J genes are TRBV5-6 and TRBJ2-1, with 10 positions matching TRBD2. The CDR3 totals 17 residues. The V segment lost 3 bases and the J segment 7 bases; nucleotides outside the gene matches: 13. In germline, CDR1 is SGHDT, CDR2 YYEEEE. This CDR3 reads CASSSGLAELYGNEQFF. DNA for the CDR3: TGTGCCAGCAGCTCCGGACTAGCGGAGTTATACGGGAATGAGCAGTTCTTC.

The rearrangement joins TRBV15 to TRBJ1-2, with D uncertain. The CDR3 has 14 residues. The V gene's germline CDR1 is LNHNV and CDR2 YYDKDF (reference sequence). The V gene lost 0 bases and the J gene lost 7 bases, with 12 bases spanning the gap. The CDR3 spells CATSRDLAAGGYTF. The CDR3 nucleotides are TGTGCCACCAGCAGAGATCTGGCGGCGGGTGGCTACACCTTC.

CDR3 sequence: CASSRSASQQETQYF. CDR3 nucleotides: TGTGCCAGCTCACGGTCGGCTAGCCAACAAGAGACCCAGTACTTC. The J gene is TRBJ2-5, the V gene TRBV7-3, with TRBD2 as a possible D gene (5 bases). Trimming shortened V by 8 bases and J by 2 bases, and 18 bases separated the two germline ends. Germline lookup yields CDR1 SGHTA and CDR2 FQGTGA. This CDR3 region has 15 residues.

The chain recombines TRBV19 with TRBJ1-2; 8 bases agree with TRBD1. Per germline, CDR1 LNHDA and CDR2 SQIVND (reference sequence). The CDR3 consists of 14 residues. With V trimmed by 3 bases and J by 4 bases, 4 bases remained unmatched. CDR3 nucleotide sequence: TGTGCCAGTAGTATGTTAGACAGGGGCTATGGCTACACCTTC. It specifies CASSMLDRGYGYTF.

The chain employs TRBV6-5 and TRBJ1-1; D is perhaps TRBD1 (6 bases). Germline values: CDR1 MNHEY, CDR2 SVGAGI. The CDR3 runs 13 residues. V gave up 2 bases and J gave up 4 bases, with 8 bases separating them. The chain's CDR3 is CASSYTGSTEAFF. CDR3 DNA: TGTGCCAGCAGTTACACAGGGAGCACTGAAGCTTTCTTT.

This chain links TRBV28 with TRBJ2-6, with D possibly TRBD2 on 6 matching bases. There are 16 residues in the CDR3. Germline CDR1 reads MDHEN; CDR2 reads SYDVKM. The ends were cut back, 8 bases at V and 0 bases at J, with 14 bases in the middle. The CDR3 is CASSGVGYSGANVLTF. CDR3 nucleotides: TGTGCCAGCTCGGGAGTCGGGTACTCTGGGGCCAACGTCCTGACTTTC.

V usage is TRBV9 and J usage is TRBJ1-1, with D perhaps TRBD1 (5 bases). The CDR3 totals 15 residues. Trimming took 0 bases from V and 3 from J, leaving 12 bases between them. The V gene's germline CDR1 is SGDLS and CDR2 YYNGEE. The CDR3 DNA sequence: TGTGCCAGCAGCGTAGATGAGGGGTCGTACACTGAAGCTTTCTTT. Translating it yields CASSVDEGSYTEAFF.

J is TRBJ1-1 and V is TRBV19; a weak D match, TRBD1 (6 bases). Germline CDR1 LNHDA, CDR2 SQIVND (reference sequence). V was trimmed by 5 bases and J by 1 base, leaving 14 bases between them. The CDR3 length is 15 residues. CDR3 sequence (DNA): TGTGCCAGTAGTTGGGGGGCCACTCAGAACACTGAAGCTTTCTTT. Amino acids: CASSWGATQNTEAFF. Variable domain in full (rest from reference TRBV19 and TRBJ1-1): DGGITQSPKYLFRKEGQNVTLSCEQNLNHDAMYWYRQDPGQGLRLIYYSQIVNDFQKGDIAEGYSVSREKKESFPLTVTSAQKNPTAFYLCASSWGATQNTEAFFGQGTRLTVV.

This clone has only one observation. The V and J genes are TRBV13 and TRBJ1-6; D remains ambiguous. The CDR3 totals 14 residues. Germline CDR1 PRHDT, CDR2 FYEKMQ (reference sequence). V dropped 4 bases and J dropped 7 bases, with 11 bases sitting between them. As DNA, the CDR3 is TGTGCCAGCAGCTATCAGATAACCAATTCACCCCTCCACTTT. Translated, it gives CASSYQITNSPLHF.

The chain joins TRBV6-2 or TRBV6-3 to TRBJ1-2; D may be TRBD1 (5 bases). This CDR3 region has 15 residues. The germline gives CDR1 MNHEY, CDR2 SVGEGT. Deletions cut 8 bases from V and 4 bases from J, with 20 bases between. CDR3 sequence reads: CASGPRAPMIYGYTF. The DNA for the CDR3 is TGTGCCAGCGGCCCCAGGGCCCCCATGATCTATGGCTACACCTTC.

The chain uses TRBV13 and TRBJ1-5; a weak D match, TRBD1 (5 bases). In germline, CDR1 is PRHDT, CDR2 FYEKMQ (reference sequence). The CDR3 runs to 13 residues. V lost 0 bases to trimming and J lost 5 bases, with 5 bases between them. The CDR3 DNA is TGTGCCAGCAGCTTAGGGGGGGATCAGCCCCAGCATTTT. Encoded protein: CASSLGGDQPQHF.

This clone was detected only a few times. J is TRBJ2-1 and V is TRBV6-2 or TRBV6-3; D may correspond to TRBD1 or TRBD2 (5 bases each). Trimming shortened V by 4 bases and J by 0 bases, and 13 bases separated the two germline ends. Looked up from germline, CDR1 is MNHEY and CDR2 is SVGEGT. The CDR3 runs 16 residues. CDR3 sequence reads: CASSSGGVYSYNEQFF. The CDR3 coding sequence is TGTGCCAGCAGTTCTGGGGGAGTCTACTCCTACAATGAGCAGTTCTTC.

The chain combines TRBV27 with TRBJ2-6, with D tentatively TRBD2 (6 bases). The CDR3 runs 14 residues. Germline CDR1 and CDR2: MNHEY and SMNVEV (reference sequence). The V end was cut by 5 bases, the J end by 14 bases, with 19 bases between. The chain's CDR3 is CASSPGLRPPILTF. CDR3 nucleotides: TGTGCCAGCAGTCCGGGACTGAGGCCCCCTATCCTGACTTTC.

The gene calls are TRBV7-2 and TRBJ1-1; D is uncertain. The CDR3 has 15 amino acids. CDR1 and CDR2 (germline): SGHTA, FQGNSA. Trimming shortened V by 5 bases and J by 0 bases, and 13 bases separated the two germline ends. The CDR3 loop is CASSLRGRVNTEAFF. CDR3 bases: TGTGCCAGCAGCCTACGAGGACGGGTGAACACTGAAGCTTTCTTT.

V is TRBV7-2 and J is TRBJ2-1, with 8 positions matching TRBD2. J lost 7 bases, V lost 1 base, and 9 bases had no gene match. This CDR3 has 16 residues. CDR1 and CDR2 (germline): SGHTA, FQGNSA. CDR3 bases: TGTGCCAGCAGCTTAGGGGCGGGAGGCTCTCTTAATGAGCAGTTCTTC. It codes for CASSLGAGGSLNEQFF.

The V and J genes are TRBV4-3 and TRBJ2-1, with TRBD2 identical over 8 bases. Losses at the gene ends were 1 base for V and 6 bases for J; bases not matched to a gene: 5. This CDR3 contains 15 residues. The germline CDR1 and CDR2 sequences are LGHNA and YSLEER. The CDR3 sequence is CASSQGVAGRNEQFF. Here the CDR3 DNA reads TGCGCCAGCAGCCAAGGGGTAGCGGGACGCAATGAGCAGTTCTTC.

V gene TRBV5-6 combines with J gene TRBJ2-2; 9 nucleotides match TRBD1. The CDR3 is made up of 16 amino acids. CDR1 is SGHDT, CDR2 YYEEEE, per germline. V gave up 2 bases and J gave up 7 bases; unmatched junction bases: 9. CDR3 nucleotide sequence: TGTGCCAGCAGCTTTCAAGGACAGGGGAGACTCGGGGAGCTGTTTTTT. It translates to CASSFQGQGRLGELFF.